This T cell receptor beta chain was identified in a study of beta chain features in type 1 diabetes. As every portion of the isolated RNA was reverse transcribed, the sequencing read expressed TCRB transcripts. The data were produced by immunoSEQ multiplex PCR, yet TCRdb's version contains in-frame clones alone and is incomplete. The sample shows tens of thousands of clones, around three fifths of them seen only once. Per germline, CDR1 MNHNY and CDR2 SVGAGI (reference sequence). The CDR3 sequence is 13 residues long. Deletions cut 8 bases from V and 7 bases from J, with 15 bases between. The sample taken for sequencing was Tregs from blood. The sequence was obtained from a young woman in good health. The chain joins TRBV6-6 to TRBJ1-5; tentative D call: TRBD1 (6 bases). This CDR3 is CASAEQGNQPQHF. The CDR3 DNA reads as TGTGCCAGCGCGGAACAGGGAAACCAGCCCCAGCATTTT.